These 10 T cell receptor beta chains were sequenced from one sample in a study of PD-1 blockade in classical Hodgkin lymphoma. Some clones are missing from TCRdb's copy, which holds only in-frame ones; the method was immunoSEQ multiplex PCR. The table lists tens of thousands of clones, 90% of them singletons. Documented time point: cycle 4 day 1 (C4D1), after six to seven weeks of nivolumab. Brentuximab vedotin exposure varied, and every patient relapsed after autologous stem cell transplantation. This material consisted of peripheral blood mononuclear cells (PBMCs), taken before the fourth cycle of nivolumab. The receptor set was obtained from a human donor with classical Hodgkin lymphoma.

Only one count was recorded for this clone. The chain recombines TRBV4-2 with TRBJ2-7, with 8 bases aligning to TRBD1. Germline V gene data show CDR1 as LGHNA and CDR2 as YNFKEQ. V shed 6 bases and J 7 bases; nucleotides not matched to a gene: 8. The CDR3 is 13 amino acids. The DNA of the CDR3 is TGTGCCAGCAGTCCAGGGACAGGCAAGGAGCAGTACTTC. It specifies CASSPGTGKEQYF.

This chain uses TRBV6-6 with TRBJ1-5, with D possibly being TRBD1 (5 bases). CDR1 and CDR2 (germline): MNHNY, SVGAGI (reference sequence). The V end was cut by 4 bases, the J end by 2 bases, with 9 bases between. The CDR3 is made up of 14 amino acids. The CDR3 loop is CASSSWDRNQPQHF. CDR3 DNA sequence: TGTGCCAGCAGTTCCTGGGACCGCAATCAGCCCCAGCATTTT.

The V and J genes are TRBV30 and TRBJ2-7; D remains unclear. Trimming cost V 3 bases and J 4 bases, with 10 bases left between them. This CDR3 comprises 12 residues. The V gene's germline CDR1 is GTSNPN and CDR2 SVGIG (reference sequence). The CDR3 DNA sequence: TGTGCCTGGAGCCAAGCAAGTTACGAGCAGTACTTC. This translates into CAWSQASYEQYF.

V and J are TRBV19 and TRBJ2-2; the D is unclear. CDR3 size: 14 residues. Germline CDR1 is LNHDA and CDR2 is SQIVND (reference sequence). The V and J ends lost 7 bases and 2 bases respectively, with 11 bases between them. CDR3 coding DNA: TGTGCCAGTATGTTCGGGCTTAACACCGGGGAGCTGTTTTTT. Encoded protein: CASMFGLNTGELFF.

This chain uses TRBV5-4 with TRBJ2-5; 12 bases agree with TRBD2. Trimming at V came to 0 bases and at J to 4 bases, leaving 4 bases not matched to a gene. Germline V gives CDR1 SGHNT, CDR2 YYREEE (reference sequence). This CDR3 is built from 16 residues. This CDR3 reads CASSLVPSGGGETQYF. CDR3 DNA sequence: TGTGCCAGCAGCTTGGTTCCTAGCGGGGGGGGAGAGACCCAGTACTTC.

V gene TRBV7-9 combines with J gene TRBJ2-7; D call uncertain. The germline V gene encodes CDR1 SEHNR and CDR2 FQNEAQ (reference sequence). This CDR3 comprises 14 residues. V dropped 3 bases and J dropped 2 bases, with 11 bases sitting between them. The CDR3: CASSFPVTPYEQYF. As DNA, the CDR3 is TGTGCCAGCAGCTTTCCAGTTACTCCCTACGAGCAGTACTTC. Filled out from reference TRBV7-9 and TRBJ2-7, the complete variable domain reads DTGVSQNPRHKITKRGQNVTFRCDPISEHNRLYWYRQTLGQGPEFLTYFQNEAQLEKSRLLSDRFSAERPKGSFSTLEIQRTEQGDSAMYLCASSFPVTPYEQYFGPGTRLTVT.

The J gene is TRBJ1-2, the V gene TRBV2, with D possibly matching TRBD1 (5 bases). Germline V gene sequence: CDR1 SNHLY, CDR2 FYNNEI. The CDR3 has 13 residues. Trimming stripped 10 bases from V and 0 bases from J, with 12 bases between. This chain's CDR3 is CATALGPNYGYTF. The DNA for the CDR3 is TGTGCCACCGCTTTGGGGCCTAACTATGGCTACACCTTC. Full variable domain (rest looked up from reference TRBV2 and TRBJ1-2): EPEVTQTPSHQVTQMGQEVILRCVPISNHLYFYWYRQILGQKVEFLVSFYNNEISEKSEIFDDQFSVERPDGSNFTLKIRSTKLEDSAMYFCATALGPNYGYTFGSGTRLTVV.

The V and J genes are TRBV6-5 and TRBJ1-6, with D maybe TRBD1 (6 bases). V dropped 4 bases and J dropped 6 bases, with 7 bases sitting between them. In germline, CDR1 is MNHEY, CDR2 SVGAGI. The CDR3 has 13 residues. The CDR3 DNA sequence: TGTGCCAGCAGTTTGGGGGCTAATTCACCCCTCCACTTT. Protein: CASSLGANSPLHF.

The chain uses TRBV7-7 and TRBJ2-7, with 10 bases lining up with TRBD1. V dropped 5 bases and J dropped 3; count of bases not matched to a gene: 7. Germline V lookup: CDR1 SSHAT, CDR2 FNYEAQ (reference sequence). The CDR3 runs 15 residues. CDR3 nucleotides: TGTGCCAGCAGCCTGGACAGGGGGGCCAACTACGAGCAGTACTTC. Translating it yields CASSLDRGANYEQYF.

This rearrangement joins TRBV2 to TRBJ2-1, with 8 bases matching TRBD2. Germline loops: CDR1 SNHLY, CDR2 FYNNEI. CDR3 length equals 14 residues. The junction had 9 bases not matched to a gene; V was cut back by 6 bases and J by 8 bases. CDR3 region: CASSLAGRVDEQFF. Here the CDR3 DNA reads TGTGCCAGCAGCTTAGCGGGGAGGGTCGATGAGCAGTTCTTC.